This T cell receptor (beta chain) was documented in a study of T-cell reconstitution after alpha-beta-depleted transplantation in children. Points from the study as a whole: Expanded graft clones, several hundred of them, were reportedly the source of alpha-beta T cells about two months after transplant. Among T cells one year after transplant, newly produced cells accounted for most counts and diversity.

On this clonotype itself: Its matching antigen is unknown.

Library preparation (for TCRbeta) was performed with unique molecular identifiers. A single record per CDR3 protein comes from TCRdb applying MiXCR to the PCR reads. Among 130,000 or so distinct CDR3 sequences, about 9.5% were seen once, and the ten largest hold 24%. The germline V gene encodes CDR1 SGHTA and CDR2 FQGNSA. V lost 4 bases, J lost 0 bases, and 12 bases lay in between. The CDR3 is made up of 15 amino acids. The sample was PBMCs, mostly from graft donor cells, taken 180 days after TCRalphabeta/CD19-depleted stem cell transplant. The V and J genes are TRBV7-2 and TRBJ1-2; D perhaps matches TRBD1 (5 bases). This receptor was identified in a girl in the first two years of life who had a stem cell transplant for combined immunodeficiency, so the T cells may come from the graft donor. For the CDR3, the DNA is TGTGCCAGCAGCTCCTCAGGGTTCCCTAACTATGGCTACACCTTC. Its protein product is CASSSSGFPNYGYTF. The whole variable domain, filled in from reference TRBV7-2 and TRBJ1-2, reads GAGVSQSPSNKVTEKGKDVELRCDPISGHTALYWYRQSLGQGLEFLIYFQGNSAPDKSGLPSDRFSAERTGGSVSTLTIQRTQQEDSAVYLCASSSSGFPNYGYTFGSGTRLTVV.